A single T cell receptor beta chain is shown here with its context. The antigen is undetermined. The data derive from a study of response to subunit inactivated influenza vaccine. General observations from the study: There was a suggestion from the authors that each seasonal influenza vaccination recruits few new T cells.

TCRdb re-called the RT-PCR reads with MiXCR, one entry per CDR3 protein. The sample includes about 160,000 distinct CDR3 sequences, 11% of them seen just once. This TCR was recovered from a man aged 45-60 years who received an inactivated influenza vaccine. The sample was non-naive T cells sorted from PBMCs, taken 40 to 50 days after vaccination.

Here the CDR3 reads CASSPRQDRYEQYF. CDR3 DNA: TGTGCCAGCTCACCACGTCAGGACCGATACGAGCAGTACTTC. V gene TRBV18 combines with J gene TRBJ2-7; no clear D. From germline, CDR1 is KGHSH and CDR2 LQKENI. This CDR3 spans 14 amino acids. The V and J ends lost 1 base and 4 bases respectively, with 11 bases between them.